A selection of T cell receptor beta chains follows, all from one sample in a study of cytomegalovirus exposure and HLA in healthy donors. Clones were sequenced by immunoSEQ multiplex PCR, and TCRdb holds only the in-frame ones, with some missing. Of 130,000 or so clones listed, 80% to 85% were seen once; the top ten hold 8.1%. What was sequenced was PBMCs. These receptors originate from a woman aged 45-65 years in good health and CMV-seropositive. Both conserved end residues are part of each CDR3. The D gene is left open where the match is weak. Size is stated for part of the rows, as once, few or many counts, or as a class when the clone is expanded.

v_call,d_call,clone_size,j_call,cdr3_aa,cdr3_nt
TRBV28,-,-,TRBJ2-1,CASSLRRSSYNEQFF,TGTGCCAGCAGTTTGCGCCGGAGCTCCTACAATGAGCAGTTCTTC
TRBV4-1,TRBD2,-,TRBJ2-1,CASSRTGTSGYNEQFF,TGCGCCAGCAGCCGTACCGGGACTAGCGGCTACAATGAGCAGTTCTTC
TRBV9,TRBD2,-,TRBJ2-3,CASSSRLAGGTDTQYF,TGTGCCAGCAGCTCCCGTCTAGCGGGAGGCACAGATACGCAGTATTTT
TRBV7-9,-,-,TRBJ1-2,CASSLGDFSAGGYTF,TGTGCCAGCAGCTTAGGGGACTTCTCAGCGGGGGGCTACACCTTC
TRBV20-1,-,-,TRBJ2-1,CSAGGWLEQFF,TGCAGTGCTGGGGGGTGGCTTGAGCAGTTCTTC
TRBV13,TRBD1,-,TRBJ1-1,CASSAVGQPVGAFF,TGTGCCAGCAGCGCCGTGGGACAGCCCGTGGGGGCTTTCTTT
TRBV7-9,TRBD2,once,TRBJ2-7,CASSLGTSGIVQYF,TGTGCCAGCAGCTTGGGGACTAGCGGGATCGTGCAGTACTTC
TRBV5-4,-,-,TRBJ2-6,CASSPRTFSGANVLTF,TGTGCCAGCAGCCCCCGGACTTTTTCTGGGGCCAACGTCCTGACTTTC
TRBV9,TRBD1,-,TRBJ2-4,CASSIPSATGGENIQYF,TGTGCCAGCAGCATCCCCTCGGCCACAGGGGGCGAAAACATTCAGTACTTC
TRBV5-1,-,-,TRBJ1-2,CASSLEAGEIGYTF,TGCGCCAGCAGCTTGGAGGCAGGGGAAATTGGCTACACCTTC
TRBV5-5,TRBD1,few,TRBJ2-2,CASSSGQGYSRGELFF,TGTGCCAGCAGTTCAGGACAGGGCTATTCAAGGGGGGAGCTGTTTTTT
TRBV12-5,-,-,TRBJ2-3,CASGLGRGLSTDTQYF,TGTGCTAGTGGTTTGGGGAGGGGGCTTAGCACAGATACGCAGTATTTT
TRBV7-9,TRBD1,few,TRBJ1-1,CASSPQGATEAFF,TGTGCCAGCAGCCCCCAGGGGGCCACTGAAGCTTTCTTT
TRBV15,TRBD2,once,TRBJ2-1,CATSRDRGGLAFHEQFF,TGTGCCACCAGCAGAGATCGGGGGGGACTAGCTTTTCATGAGCAGTTCTTC
TRBV19,TRBD1,-,TRBJ1-5,CASTDRVQPQHF,TGTGCCAGTACTGACAGGGTTCAGCCCCAGCATTTT
TRBV9,-,-,TRBJ2-1,CASSVLRGGTSYNEQFF,TGTGCCAGCAGCGTATTACGGGGCGGGACCTCCTACAATGAGCAGTTCTTC
TRBV5-1,-,few,TRBJ1-2,CASSWAGQLINYGYTF,TGCGCCAGCAGCTGGGCGGGCCAGCTGATTAACTATGGCTACACCTTC
TRBV5-1,-,-,TRBJ1-2,CASSHNGIWDYGYTF,TGCGCCAGCTCACACAACGGGATCTGGGACTATGGCTACACCTTC
TRBV7-6,TRBD2,-,TRBJ2-2,CASSAGTSSSTGELFF,TGTGCCAGCAGCGCTGGGACTAGCAGTAGCACCGGGGAGCTGTTTTTT
TRBV15,TRBD2,-,TRBJ2-3,CATSGGGGGADTQYF,TGTGCCACCAGCGGGGGAGGCGGGGGGGCAGATACGCAGTATTTT
TRBV27,TRBD1,once,TRBJ1-5,CASSLYRGRGAYSNQPQHF,TGTGCCAGCAGTTTATACAGGGGTCGTGGAGCATATAGCAATCAGCCCCAGCATTTT
TRBV5-1,TRBD2,-,TRBJ2-3,CASRRTGGADTQYF,TGCGCCAGCAGGCGAACCGGGGGGGCAGATACGCAGTATTTT
TRBV5-1,TRBD1,-,TRBJ2-7,CASSLFPPPYRDRGPGTYEQYF,TGCGCCAGCAGCCTTTTTCCCCCACCTTACCGGGACAGGGGACCAGGCACCTACGAGCAGTACTTC
TRBV11-1,TRBD1,-,TRBJ2-1,CASQGQGIDEQFF,TGTGCCAGCCAAGGACAGGGTATCGATGAGCAGTTCTTC
TRBV13,-,-,TRBJ1-5,CASSLGFNNQPQHF,TGTGCCAGCAGCTTAGGATTTAACAATCAGCCCCAGCATTTT
TRBV19,TRBD1,-,TRBJ1-5,CASSTTGDQPQHF,TGTGCCAGTAGTACGACAGGGGATCAGCCCCAGCATTTT
TRBV5-6,TRBD1,few,TRBJ2-2,CASSADRGRTGELFF,TGTGCCAGCAGCGCCGACAGGGGGCGGACCGGGGAGCTGTTTTTT
TRBV28,-,-,TRBJ1-5,CASSLGDGGSGQPQHF,TGTGCCAGCAGTTTAGGTGACGGGGGTTCAGGTCAGCCCCAGCATTTT
TRBV10-1,-,few,TRBJ1-2,CASSEGQYYGYTF,TGCGCCAGCAGTGAGGGTCAGTACTATGGCTACACCTTC
TRBV18,TRBD1,-,TRBJ1-2,CASSPTGQGLLRGYTF,TGTGCCAGCTCACCAACGGGACAGGGCCTTTTGCGGGGCTACACCTTC
TRBV18,TRBD1,-,TRBJ1-2,CASSPDRGLTSGYTF,TGTGCCAGCTCACCGGACAGGGGGCTTACGAGCGGCTACACCTTC
TRBV28,-,once,TRBJ2-1,CASSPDRGYNEQFF,TGTGCCAGCAGTCCTGACCGCGGGTACAATGAGCAGTTCTTC
TRBV6-6,TRBD1,-,TRBJ2-7,CASSYGTGPYEQYF,TGTGCCAGCAGTTACGGGACAGGGCCCTACGAGCAGTACTTC
TRBV4-3,TRBD1,-,TRBJ2-7,CASSRQGSSYEQYF,TGCGCCAGCAGCCGACAGGGAAGCAGCTACGAGCAGTACTTC
TRBV7-9,-,-,TRBJ2-3,CASSFSRGATDTQYF,TGTGCCAGCAGCTTCAGTCGGGGGGCCACAGATACGCAGTATTTT
TRBV5-5,TRBD1,-,TRBJ2-6,CASSFQTGTDSGANVLTF,TGTGCCAGCAGCTTCCAGACAGGGACAGACTCTGGGGCCAACGTCCTGACTTTC
TRBV4-2,-,-,TRBJ1-2,CASSQDRKGANYGYTF,TGTGCCAGCAGCCAAGATAGGAAAGGGGCTAACTATGGCTACACCTTC
TRBV5-1,-,-,TRBJ1-1,CASSRGNTEAFF,TGCGCCAGCAGCAGGGGGAACACTGAAGCTTTCTTT
TRBV7-2,TRBD1,-,TRBJ2-7,CASSLDVGTGNHEQYF,TGTGCCAGCAGCTTAGATGTGGGGACAGGGAACCACGAGCAGTACTTC
TRBV27,-,-,TRBJ1-5,CASSWTQNQPQHF,TGTGCCAGCAGCTGGACACAGAATCAGCCCCAGCATTTT
TRBV30,TRBD1,-,TRBJ2-3,CAWSIQQGLISDTQYF,TGTGCCTGGAGCATACAACAGGGGTTGATCTCAGATACGCAGTATTTT
TRBV30,-,-,TRBJ1-5,CAWSWENSNQPQHF,TGTGCCTGGAGTTGGGAGAATAGCAATCAGCCCCAGCATTTT
TRBV19,TRBD2,-,TRBJ2-1,CASSVSGTRNEQFF,TGTGCCAGTAGTGTATCCGGGACTAGGAATGAGCAGTTCTTC
TRBV7-9,TRBD1,-,TRBJ2-6,CASSWRPGQGRAGANVLTF,TGTGCCAGCAGCTGGAGGCCGGGACAGGGGAGGGCTGGGGCCAACGTCCTGACTTTC
TRBV6-4,-,-,TRBJ2-5,CASSPDSGATQYF,TGTGCCAGCAGTCCGGACAGCGGAGCGACCCAGTACTTC
TRBV7-9,TRBD2,-,TRBJ2-1,CASSFATSGGLDEQFF,TGTGCCAGCAGCTTCGCGACTAGCGGGGGTCTCGATGAGCAGTTCTTC
TRBV18,TRBD1,-,TRBJ1-2,CASSPTGTGASGYGYTF,TGTGCCAGCTCGCCGACCGGGACAGGGGCTTCTGGCTATGGCTACACCTTC
TRBV9,-,-,TRBJ1-6,CASSASSYNSPLHF,TGTGCCAGCAGCGCCAGCTCCTATAATTCACCCCTCCACTTT
TRBV27,-,-,TRBJ1-1,CASSFSGGDTEAFF,TGTGCCAGCAGTTTTTCGGGGGGGGACACTGAAGCTTTCTTT
TRBV5-1,TRBD1,-,TRBJ2-6,CASSLGGQGAGANVLTF,TGCGCCAGCAGCTTGGGAGGACAGGGAGCTGGGGCCAACGTCCTGACTTTC
TRBV28,TRBD1,-,TRBJ1-5,CASSIRTGGIQPQHF,TGTGCCAGCAGCATCAGGACAGGGGGCATCCAGCCCCAGCATTTT
TRBV6-1,-,-,TRBJ2-7,CASSTAGMLDYEQYF,TGTGCCAGCAGTACTGCAGGAATGTTAGACTACGAGCAGTACTTC
TRBV5-6,-,once,TRBJ1-5,CAREGEGGQPQHF,TGTGCCAGGGAGGGGGAGGGGGGCCAGCCCCAGCATTTT
TRBV9,TRBD1,-,TRBJ1-2,CASSASGGNYGYTF,TGTGCCAGCAGCGCTTCAGGGGGCAACTATGGCTACACCTTC
TRBV10-3,-,few,TRBJ1-3,CAISAGITSGNTIYF,TGTGCCATCAGTGCGGGGATTACCTCTGGAAACACCATATATTTT
TRBV7-8,-,once,TRBJ2-1,CASSSQGGEQFF,TGTGCCAGCAGCTCGCAGGGGGGTGAGCAGTTCTTC